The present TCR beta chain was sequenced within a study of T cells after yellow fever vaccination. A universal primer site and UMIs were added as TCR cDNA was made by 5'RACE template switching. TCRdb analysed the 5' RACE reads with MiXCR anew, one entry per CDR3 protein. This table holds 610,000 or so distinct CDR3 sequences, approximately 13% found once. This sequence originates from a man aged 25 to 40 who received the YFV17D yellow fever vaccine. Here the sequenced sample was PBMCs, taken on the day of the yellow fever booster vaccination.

The CDR3 sequence: CASRGGAQHYNEQFF. CDR3 nucleotide sequence: TGTGCCAGCAGGGGCGGAGCCCAGCACTACAATGAGCAGTTCTTC. The V call is TRBV25-1, the J call TRBJ2-1; D remains unclear. Deletions cut 6 bases from V and 3 bases from J, with 15 bases between. CDR1 is MGHDK and CDR2 is SYGVNS in the germline V gene. This CDR3 is built from 15 residues.